This TCR beta chain was sequenced in a study of T cell responses to AZD1222 COVID-19 vaccine. Of note for this clone: As yet, its antigen is unknown.

Findings of the study overall: Clonal diversity was possibly underestimated, and white British individuals and females predominated among donors. Vaccine-related CD4 TCRs covered spike, predominating at 160-218 and 743-854.

In germline, CDR1 is MDHEN, CDR2 SYDVKM. This CDR3 region has 16 residues. V lost 5 bases, J lost 0 bases, and 9 bases stayed unmatched. Produced via immunoSEQ multiplex PCR; TCRdb's table is partial and in-frame only. The sample contains 120,000 or so clones, approximately 90% of which appear only once. This chain joins TRBV28 and TRBJ1-1, with 7 bases fitting TRBD1. The sample consisted of peripheral blood, taken on day 0 of MenACWY control vaccination. The TCR originated in an adult in good health. The CDR3 nucleotides are TGTGCCAGCAGTCACACAGGGGAATGGGTGAACACTGAAGCTTTCTTT. This sequence encodes CASSHTGEWVNTEAFF.